This T cell receptor beta chain derives from a study of CD8+CD57+ T cells in acquired aplastic anemia. This clonotype was seen more than once but under ten times. Patients selected for sequencing had displayed CD8+CD57+ cell expansion by flow cytometry. All patients were therapy-naive when blood was sampled. TCR beta VDJ and CDR3 were profiled, and genomic DNA was the template. TCRdb ran MiXCR on the reads and lists one entry per CDR3 protein. Of roughly 500,000 distinct CDR3 sequences in the sample, roughly a third are singletons; the top ten hold roughly 0.89%. The receptor's source is a human donor with aplastic anemia. Sequencing was performed on sorted CD4+, CD8+, or CD8+CD57+ T cells (not recorded which) from PBMCs.

The CDR3 reads CASSPREGPEAFF. The CDR3 DNA is TGTGCCAGCAGTCCACGGGAGGGGCCTGAAGCTTTCTTT. This sequence joins TRBV27 and TRBJ1-1; TRBD1 is a possible D gene (5 bases). There are 13 residues in the CDR3. Germline loops: CDR1 MNHEY, CDR2 SMNVEV (reference sequence). V gave up 5 bases and J gave up 6 bases, with 13 bases separating them.